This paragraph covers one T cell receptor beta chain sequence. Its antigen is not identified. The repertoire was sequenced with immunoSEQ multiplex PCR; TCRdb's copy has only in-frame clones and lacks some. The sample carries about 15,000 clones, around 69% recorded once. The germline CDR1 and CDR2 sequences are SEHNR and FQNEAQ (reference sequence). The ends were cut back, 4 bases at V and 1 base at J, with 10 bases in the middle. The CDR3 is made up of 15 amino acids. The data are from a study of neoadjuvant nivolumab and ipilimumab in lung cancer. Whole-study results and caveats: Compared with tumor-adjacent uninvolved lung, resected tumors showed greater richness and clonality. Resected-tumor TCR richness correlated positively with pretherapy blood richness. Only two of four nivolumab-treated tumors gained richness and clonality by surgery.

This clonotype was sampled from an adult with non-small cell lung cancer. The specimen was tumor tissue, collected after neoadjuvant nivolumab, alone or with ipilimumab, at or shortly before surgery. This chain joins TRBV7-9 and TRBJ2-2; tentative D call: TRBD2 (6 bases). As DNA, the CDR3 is TGTGCCAGCAGCTCAAATAGCGGGAACACCGGGGAGCTGTTTTTT. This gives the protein CASSSNSGNTGELFF.